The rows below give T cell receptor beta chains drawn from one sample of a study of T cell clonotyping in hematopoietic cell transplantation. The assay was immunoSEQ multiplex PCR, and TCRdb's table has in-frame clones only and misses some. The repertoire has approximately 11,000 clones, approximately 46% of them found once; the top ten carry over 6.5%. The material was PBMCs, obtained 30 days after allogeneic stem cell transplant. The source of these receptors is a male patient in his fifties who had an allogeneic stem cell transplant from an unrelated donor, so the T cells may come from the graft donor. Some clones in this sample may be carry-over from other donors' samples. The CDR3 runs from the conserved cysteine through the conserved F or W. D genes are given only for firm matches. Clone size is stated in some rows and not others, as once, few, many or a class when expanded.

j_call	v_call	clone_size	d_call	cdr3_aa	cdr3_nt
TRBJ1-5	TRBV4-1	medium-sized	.	CASSQAPYQPQHF	TGCGCCAGCAGCCAAGCCCCTTATCAGCCCCAGCATTTT
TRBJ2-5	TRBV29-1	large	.	CSVWGKETQYF	TGCAGCGTGTGGGGGAAAGAGACCCAGTACTTC
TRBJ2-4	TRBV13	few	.	CASSAPGRIEDIQYF	TGTGCCAGCAGCGCGCCGGGACGTATCGAGGACATTCAGTACTTC
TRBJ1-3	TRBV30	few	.	CAWSGGGVGNTIYF	TGTGCCTGGAGTGGGGGAGGGGTAGGAAACACCATATATTTT
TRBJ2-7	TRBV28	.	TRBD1	CASSPGTGGTYEQYF	TGTGCCAGCAGCCCCGGGACAGGGGGCACCTACGAGCAGTACTTC
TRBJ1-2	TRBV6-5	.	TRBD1	CASRTDRGYYGYTF	TGTGCCAGCAGGACTGACAGGGGGTACTATGGCTACACCTTC
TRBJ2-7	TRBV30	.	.	CALHRDFYEQYF	TGTGCCTTACACAGGGATTTCTACGAGCAGTACTTC
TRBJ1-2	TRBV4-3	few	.	CASSQDSWGGYGYTF	TGCGCCAGCAGCCAGGATTCGTGGGGTGGCTATGGCTACACCTTC
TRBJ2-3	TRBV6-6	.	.	CASSYMGGQTDTQYF	TGTGCCAGCAGTTACATGGGGGGCCAAACAGATACGCAGTATTTT
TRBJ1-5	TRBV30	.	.	CAWSGDRGLPQHF	TGTGCCTGGAGTGGGGATCGTGGTTTGCCCCAGCATTTT